The rows below give T cell receptor beta chains drawn from one sample of a study of blood T cell repertoires in COVID-19. This table comes from immunoSEQ multiplex PCR, and its TCRdb copy is limited to in-frame clones, with some not included. The sample holds tens of thousands of clones, about 85% seen once. The sequenced sample consisted of peripheral blood. The receptors here all came from a human donor in a cohort sampled during active COVID-19. The CDR3 runs from the conserved cysteine through the conserved F or W. Each record gives: CDR3 length, J gene, V gene, clone size, D gene, CDR3 protein, CDR3 DNA. D genes are given only for firm matches. Rows may omit the clone size; those that give it use once, few, many or a size class.

15 TRBJ2-2 TRBV6-5 NA TRBD1 CASSSPGTGSGELFF TGTGCCAGCAGTTCCCCCGGGACAGGGAGCGGGGAGCTGTTTTTT
19 TRBJ2-6 TRBV11-2 NA TRBD1 CASSLFPTGSASGANVLTF TGTGCCAGCAGCTTATTCCCGACAGGGTCTGCCTCTGGGGCCAACGTCCTGACTTTC
16 TRBJ1-5 TRBV28 NA TRBD1 CASSSGATGSNQPQHF TGTGCCAGCAGTTCCGGAGCGACAGGGAGCAACCAGCCCCAGCATTTT
14 TRBJ1-5 TRBV4-2 NA NA CASSHNRDNQPQHF TGTGCCAGCAGCCACAACAGGGATAATCAGCCCCAGCATTTT
15 TRBJ1-5 TRBV19 NA NA CASSIVPAGNQPQHF TGTGCCAGTAGTATCGTTCCAGCGGGCAATCAGCCCCAGCATTTT
16 TRBJ2-2 TRBV14 NA TRBD1 CASSPLQGARSGELFF TGTGCCAGCAGCCCTTTACAGGGGGCCCGGTCCGGGGAGCTGTTTTTT
17 TRBJ2-1 TRBV18 NA TRBD2 CASSPRTSGSGDNEQFF TGTGCCAGCTCACCGCGGACTAGCGGGAGTGGGGACAATGAGCAGTTCTTC
13 TRBJ1-5 TRBV29-1 many NA CSVAQGYYQPQHF TGCAGCGTTGCTCAGGGTTATTATCAGCCCCAGCATTTT
15 TRBJ2-2 TRBV3-1/TRBV3-2 NA NA CASSQAGVLGGELFF TGTGCCAGCAGCCAAGCAGGGGTGTTGGGCGGGGAGCTGTTTTTT
15 TRBJ1-1 TRBV18 NA NA CASSLLSDGNTEAFF TGTGCCAGCTCACTACTATCTGACGGGAACACTGAAGCTTTCTTT
18 TRBJ1-1 TRBV14 NA NA CASSHPSGQPHDMLGAFF TGTGCCAGCAGCCATCCTTCAGGACAACCCCATGATATGTTAGGTGCTTTCTTT
13 TRBJ2-3 TRBV7-9 NA NA CASSLRGSDTQYF TGTGCCAGCAGCTTACGGGGTTCCGATACGCAGTATTTT
14 TRBJ2-7 TRBV7-3 NA TRBD2 CASSWTSGFYEQYF TGTGCCAGCAGCTGGACTAGCGGGTTCTACGAGCAGTACTTC
16 TRBJ2-3 TRBV4-1 few NA CASSQDPPPTADTQYF TGCGCCAGCAGCCAAGATCCCCCCCCTACGGCAGATACGCAGTATTTT
17 TRBJ2-6 TRBV28 NA NA CASSPPAYRAGANVLTF TGTGCCAGCAGTCCGCCTGCCTACAGGGCTGGGGCCAACGTCCTGACTTTC
16 TRBJ2-7 TRBV24-1 NA TRBD2 CATSDSRTSGAYEQYF TGTGCCACCAGTGATTCGCGGACTAGCGGGGCCTACGAGCAGTACTTC
18 TRBJ2-1 TRBV30 NA TRBD2 CAWSGGASGRNIYNEQFF TGTGCCTGGAGTGGGGGGGCTAGCGGGAGAAATATCTACAATGAGCAGTTCTTC
15 TRBJ2-1 TRBV7-9 few TRBD2 CASSVTSGPLNEQFF TGTGCCAGCAGCGTTACTAGCGGCCCACTCAATGAGCAGTTCTTC
15 TRBJ1-1 TRBV2 NA TRBD1 CASSANGQGKSEAFF TGTGCCAGCAGTGCCAACGGACAGGGGAAGTCTGAAGCTTTCTTT
12 TRBJ2-2 TRBV6-6 once TRBD1 CASDRATGELFF TGTGCCAGTGACAGGGCCACCGGGGAGCTGTTTTTT
17 TRBJ2-7 TRBV3-1/TRBV3-2 NA TRBD2 CASSLRLAALRTYEQYF TGTGCCAGCAGCCTACGACTAGCGGCCCTAAGGACCTACGAGCAGTACTTC
15 TRBJ2-7 TRBV5-6 NA TRBD2 CASSLSGTGDYEQYF TGTGCCAGCAGCCTAAGCGGGACGGGGGATTACGAGCAGTACTTC
14 TRBJ1-5 TRBV4-1 once NA CASSAGGGNQPQHF TGCGCCAGCAGCGCCGGGGGGGGCAATCAGCCCCAGCATTTT
13 TRBJ2-7 TRBV30 NA NA CAWTQGGLQEQYF TGTGCCTGGACGCAGGGGGGTCTCCAGGAGCAGTACTTC
14 TRBJ1-2 TRBV2 few NA CASSELRTDYGYTF TGTGCCAGCAGTGAATTGAGGACAGACTATGGCTACACCTTC
14 TRBJ1-2 TRBV28 NA TRBD1 CASSLAGTAPGYTF TGTGCCAGCAGTTTAGCCGGGACAGCGCCCGGCTACACCTTC
13 TRBJ2-7 TRBV30 NA NA CAWSVVSSYEQYF TGTGCCTGGAGTGTCGTCAGCTCCTACGAGCAGTACTTC
13 TRBJ2-5 TRBV4-2 NA NA CASSQGAPETQYF TGTGCCAGCAGCCAAGGTGCGCCGGAGACCCAGTACTTC
16 TRBJ2-1 TRBV1 NA NA CTSSLGWTSGRNEQFF TGCACCAGCAGCCTTGGCTGGACTAGCGGTAGGAATGAGCAGTTCTTC
14 TRBJ2-1 TRBV19 NA TRBD1 CASSNQGAPNEQFF TGTGCCAGTAGTAACCAGGGGGCGCCTAATGAGCAGTTCTTC
13 TRBJ2-1 TRBV15 NA TRBD1 CATRSGGGNEQFF TGTGCCACCAGGTCAGGGGGCGGGAATGAGCAGTTCTTC
12 TRBJ2-1 TRBV7-9 NA NA CASSLEGNEQFF TGTGCCAGCAGTCTGGAGGGCAATGAGCAGTTCTTC
15 TRBJ2-5 TRBV30 NA TRBD2 CAWSVRTSGKETQYF TGTGCCTGGAGTGTACGGACTAGCGGTAAAGAGACCCAGTACTTC
16 TRBJ1-4 TRBV5-4 NA TRBD1 CASSRDRGQGGEKLFF TGTGCCAGCAGCCGGGACAGGGGGCAAGGGGGTGAAAAACTGTTTTTT
13 TRBJ1-2 TRBV7-9 once NA CASSPRINYGYTF TGTGCCAGCAGCCCGCGGATAAACTATGGCTACACCTTC
15 TRBJ1-6 TRBV5-6 NA NA CASSQGTPGNSPLHF TGTGCCAGCAGCCAGGGGACCCCTGGTAATTCACCCCTCCACTTT
17 TRBJ1-3 TRBV9 NA TRBD1 CASSVMGTDFSGNTIYF TGTGCCAGCAGCGTAATGGGGACAGATTTTTCTGGAAACACCATATATTTT
13 TRBJ1-1 TRBV7-9 NA NA CASSWTQNTEAFF TGTGCCAGCAGCTGGACACAGAACACTGAAGCTTTCTTT
15 TRBJ1-3 TRBV6-6 once TRBD1 CASSSGQRSGNTIYF TGTGCCAGCAGTTCGGGACAGAGATCTGGAAACACCATATATTTT
10 TRBJ2-5 TRBV6-5 few NA CASTEETQYF TGTGCCAGCACCGAAGAGACCCAGTACTTC
14 TRBJ2-3 TRBV5-1 NA NA CASSLGQVTDTQYF TGCGCCAGCAGCTTGGGGCAGGTCACAGATACGCAGTATTTT
15 TRBJ2-7 TRBV4-3 NA NA CASSPQTGTGYEQYF TGCGCCAGCAGCCCCCAGACTGGAACGGGCTACGAGCAGTACTTC
14 TRBJ1-3 TRBV3-1/TRBV3-2 NA NA CASSQDSLGNTIYF TGTGCCAGCAGCCAAGACTCGCTAGGAAACACCATATATTTT
17 TRBJ2-3 TRBV28 NA TRBD2 CASKRMREGPGADTQYF TGTGCCAGCAAGCGTATGCGGGAGGGCCCTGGGGCAGATACGCAGTATTTT
16 TRBJ2-1 TRBV2 few TRBD2 CASRADSAGGYNEQFF TGTGCCAGCAGGGCGGACTCAGCGGGGGGTTACAATGAGCAGTTCTTC
13 TRBJ2-3 TRBV27 NA NA CASSLRRTDTQYF TGTGCCAGCAGTTTACGGAGAACAGATACGCAGTATTTT
15 TRBJ2-3 TRBV9 NA NA CASSVRQNQADTQYF TGTGCCAGCAGCGTACGGCAGAATCAGGCAGATACGCAGTATTTT
18 TRBJ2-3 TRBV5-4 NA TRBD2 CASSRGGLAGTSTDTQYF TGTGCCAGCAGCCGAGGAGGACTAGCGGGGACTAGCACAGATACGCAGTATTTT
19 TRBJ2-7 TRBV30 NA TRBD2 CAWSAPPGLAGFASYEQYF TGTGCCTGGAGCGCACCTCCGGGACTAGCGGGGTTCGCATCCTACGAGCAGTACTTC
16 TRBJ2-5 TRBV4-1 NA NA CASSQGADLGGETQYF TGCGCCAGCAGCCAAGGTGCGGATCTGGGGGGAGAGACCCAGTACTTC
13 TRBJ1-1 TRBV9 NA NA CASSADTDTEAFF TGTGCCAGCAGCGCGGACACAGACACTGAAGCTTTCTTT
16 TRBJ2-5 TRBV3-1/TRBV3-2 NA TRBD2 CASSQDVREGRETQYF TGTGCCAGCAGCCAAGATGTTAGGGAGGGCCGGGAGACCCAGTACTTC
14 TRBJ1-2 TRBV3-1/TRBV3-2 medium-sized NA CASSQDPGIGGYTF TGTGCCAGCAGCCAAGATCCGGGGATCGGGGGCTACACCTTC